This TCR beta chain was found in a study of Ad26.COV2.S vaccination and SARS-CoV-2 variants. Germline-derived CDR1 and CDR2 are SGHVS and FQNEAQ. The CDR3 consists of 13 residues. The junction had 2 bases not matched to a gene; V was cut back by 5 bases and J by 4 bases. The protocol was immunoSEQ multiplex PCR, while the TCRdb copy is restricted to in-frame clones and leaves out a portion. Of around 300,000 clones listed, around 89% are singletons. The treatment here: roughly 20 received Ad26.COV2.S at low or high dose, single or two shots; roughly 5 received placebo; per-sample allocation not given. Each sample was drawn 63 days after the first injection (of vaccine or placebo).

This TCR came from a person aged 18 to 65 who received the Ad26.COV2.S COVID-19 vaccine or a placebo. The genes are TRBV7-8 and TRBJ2-5; the match to TRBD1 covers 9 bases. The starting material was peripheral blood, obtained in a trial of Ad26.COV2.S vaccine versus placebo. The chain's CDR3 is CASSHRGRETQYF. CDR3 sequence (DNA): TGTGCCAGCAGCCACAGGGGGCGAGAGACCCAGTACTTC.